One sample yielded the 32 T cell receptor beta chains listed below, sequenced in a study of CD8 T cells in ankylosing spondylitis. Using its own MiXCR run on the 5' RACE reads, TCRdb lists one record per CDR3 protein. The sample yields 250,000 to 300,000 distinct CDR3 sequences, 20% seen once. Material for sequencing was blood, either unsorted or a sorted T cell fraction (not recorded which). All receptors derive from a male donor with ankylosing spondylitis or in good health (not recorded which).

This clonotype has only a few counts. The chain uses TRBV24-1 and TRBJ2-2, with D perhaps TRBD1 (5 bases). Germline-derived CDR1 and CDR2 are KGHDR and SFDVKD. This CDR3 is 17 amino acids long. V dropped 0 bases and J dropped 6 bases, with 16 bases sitting between them. CDR3 in DNA: TGTGCCACCAGTGATTTGCAAGGACACGGATCCCCCGGGGAGCTGTTTTTT. Encoded protein: CATSDLQGHGSPGELFF.

This clonotype is a singleton in its sample. This chain links TRBV27 with TRBJ2-3; either TRBD1 or TRBD2 may fit D (5 bases each). This CDR3 region has 18 residues. Per the germline V gene, CDR1 is MNHEY and CDR2 is SMNVEV (reference sequence). V gave up 1 base and J gave up 1 base, with 18 bases separating them. CDR3: CASSLYEGRVGGTDTQYF. DNA of the CDR3: TGTGCCAGCAGTTTATACGAAGGCAGGGTGGGGGGCACAGATACGCAGTATTTT.

The V call is TRBV5-6, the J call TRBJ2-1; 15 nucleotides line up with TRBD2. V dropped 4 bases and J dropped 9; count of bases not matched to a gene: 5. Germline V gene data show CDR1 as SGHDT and CDR2 as YYEEEE. The CDR3 loop spans 15 amino acids. CDR3 in DNA: TGTGCCAGCAGCGCGGGACTAGCGGGGGGTGGTGAGCAGTTCTTC. Its translation: CASSAGLAGGGEQFF.

This clonotype was observed many times. The chain uses TRBV14 and TRBJ2-7; D unresolved. Trimming took 5 bases from V and 2 from J, leaving 10 bases between them. Per germline, CDR1 SGHDN and CDR2 FVKESK. This CDR3 is built from 13 residues. The CDR3 region has the DNA TGTGCCAGCAGCGAGGTAGGGACCTACGAGCAGTACGTC. Translated: CASSEVGTYEQYV.

The V and J genes are TRBV18 and TRBJ1-5; perhaps TRBD1 as D (6 bases). This CDR3 comprises 13 residues. V was cut by 5 bases and J by 5 bases, with 10 bases left in between. The germline gives CDR1 KGHSH, CDR2 LQKENI. This chain's CDR3 is CASSTYRDQPQHF. The DNA for the CDR3 is TGTGCCAGCTCAACATACAGGGATCAGCCCCAGCATTTT. Drawing the rest from reference TRBV18 and TRBJ1-5, the complete variable domain is NAGVMQNPRHLVRRRGQEARLRCSPMKGHSHVYWYRQLPEEGLKFMVYLQKENIIDESGMPKERFSAEFPKEGPSILRIQQVVRGDSAAYFCASSTYRDQPQHFGDGTRLSIL.

This clonotype was counted between two and nine times. The chain employs TRBV5-1 and TRBJ2-1; 7 bases agree with TRBD1. This CDR3 contains 13 residues. The junction had 4 bases not matched to a gene; V was cut back by 0 bases and J by 10 bases. Germline V gene data show CDR1 as SGHRS and CDR2 as YFSETQ. In nucleotides, the CDR3 is TGCGCCAGCAGCTTGGGACAGGGACGAGAGCAGTTCTTC. Amino acid sequence: CASSLGQGREQFF.

As DNA, the CDR3 is TGTGCCAGCAGGGCCGGGACAGGGGGGCATCAGCCCCAGCATTTT. Its translation is CASRAGTGGHQPQHF. The rearrangement joins TRBV12-3 or TRBV12-4 to TRBJ1-5; 11 bases match TRBD1. V shed 6 bases and J 5 bases; nucleotides not matched to a gene: 6. CDR3 size: 15 residues.

This clonotype showed up many times. The chain carries TRBV6-5 and TRBJ1-5; D possibly corresponds to TRBD1 (5 bases). CDR1 MNHEY and CDR2 SVGAGI come from the germline V gene. This CDR3 is built from 14 residues. V was clipped by 6 bases and J by 1 base, with 10 bases between them. As DNA, the CDR3 is TGTGCCAGCAGCTACCGGGACAGCAATCAGCCCCAGCATTTT. Its protein is CASSYRDSNQPQHF.

The rearrangement joins TRBV13 to TRBJ1-6; D might be TRBD1 (5 bases). The V end was cut by 6 bases, the J end by 10 bases, with 19 bases between. Germline values: CDR1 PRHDT, CDR2 FYEKMQ (reference sequence). The CDR3 loop spans 15 amino acids. CDR3 residues: CASSTDRHEGSPLHF. CDR3 DNA: TGTGCCAGCAGTACCGACAGACACGAGGGATCACCCCTCCACTTT. The complete variable domain, with remaining parts taken from reference TRBV13 and TRBJ1-6, reads AAGVIQSPRHLIKEKRETATLKCYPIPRHDTVYWYQQGPGQDPQFLISFYEKMQSDKGSIPDRFSAQQFSDYHSELNMSSLELGDSALYFCASSTDRHEGSPLHFGNGTRLTVT.

This clonotype was counted many times. This chain connects TRBV12-3 or TRBV12-4 to TRBJ1-1; D is perhaps TRBD1 (5 bases). V lost 3 bases, J lost 1 base, and 6 bases lay in between. This CDR3 comprises 13 residues. CDR3 bases: TGTGCCAGCAGTTTCGGGGCGAACACTGAAGCTTTCTTT. Protein product: CASSFGANTEAFF.

The CDR3 DNA follows: TGTGCCAGCAGCGAGGGGGCCCTATCCTACAATGAGCAGTTCTTC. Its translation: CASSEGALSYNEQFF. The rearrangement uses TRBV28 and TRBJ2-1; TRBD1 matches at 7 bases. Per germline, CDR1 MDHEN and CDR2 SYDVKM. This CDR3 contains 15 residues. J gave up 1 base and V 6 bases, and 6 bases lay outside the gene matches.

V is TRBV4-2 and J is TRBJ2-1; 8 nucleotides agree with TRBD2. V shed 3 bases and J 6 bases; nucleotides not matched to a gene: 16. The germline V gene encodes CDR1 LGHNA and CDR2 YNFKEQ. This CDR3 spans 18 amino acids. The CDR3: CASSQVPPGLGGVNEQFF. The CDR3 DNA follows: TGTGCCAGCAGCCAGGTCCCGCCGGGACTAGGGGGTGTCAATGAGCAGTTCTTC.

This clonotype was seen a handful of times. V gene TRBV5-1 combines with J gene TRBJ2-1; 16 bases line up with TRBD2. The germline gives CDR1 SGHRS, CDR2 YFSETQ. V shed 4 bases, J shed 6 bases, and the junction held 7 bases outside the gene matches. The CDR3 length is 17 residues. DNA for the CDR3: TGCGCCAGCAGCACCGGGACTAGCGGGAGGGTTTTCAATGAGCAGTTCTTC. Its protein is CASSTGTSGRVFNEQFF.

This clonotype appeared a few times. The chain employs TRBV28 and TRBJ1-2; D ambiguous. There are 15 residues in the CDR3. From germline, CDR1 is MDHEN and CDR2 SYDVKM. Trimming stripped 1 base from V and 4 bases from J, with 13 bases between. This CDR3 reads CASSLYLGRIYGYTF. CDR3 in DNA: TGTGCCAGCAGTTTATATCTCGGCAGGATCTATGGCTACACCTTC.

The CDR3 loop is CASSLTASGSHSSGANVLTF. The DNA for the CDR3 is TGTGCCAGCAGCTTAACGGCTAGCGGGAGCCATAGCTCTGGGGCCAACGTCCTGACTTTC. The chain links TRBV7-3 to TRBJ2-6; the match to TRBD2 covers 10 bases. Germline CDR1 reads SGHTA; CDR2 reads FQGTGA. J was trimmed by 0 bases and V by 0 bases; bases with no gene match: 8. There are 20 residues in the CDR3.

In its sample, this clonotype was seen a few times. The gene calls are TRBV7-8 and TRBJ2-5, with D possibly matching TRBD1 (7 bases). Between the trimmed V and J ends, which lost 1 base and 5 bases, there was a span of 17 bases. The CDR3 spans 16 residues. Germline CDR1 and CDR2: SGHVS and FQNEAQ. Here the CDR3 reads CASSLERRGAVETQYF. The CDR3 DNA follows: TGTGCCAGCAGCTTAGAGCGCAGGGGGGCGGTTGAGACCCAGTACTTC.

V gene TRBV5-1 combines with J gene TRBJ1-1; D is unresolved. Between the trimmed V and J ends, which lost 0 bases and 4 bases, there was a span of 13 bases. This CDR3 has 15 amino acids. Germline V gene data show CDR1 as SGHRS and CDR2 as YFSETQ. The CDR3 DNA reads TGCGCCAGCAGCTTGGCTACAGAAACTTTCACTGAAGCTTTCTTT. This sequence encodes CASSLATETFTEAFF.

V usage is TRBV30 and J usage is TRBJ2-1; D is undetermined. CDR3 length: 11 amino acids. The germline V gene encodes CDR1 GTSNPN and CDR2 SVGIG (reference sequence). V shed 5 bases and J shed 7 bases, with 9 bases lying between them. The CDR3 coding sequence is TGTGCCTGGGCCCCCAGGAATGAGCAGTTCTTC. Its translation is CAWAPRNEQFF.

The genes are TRBV7-2 and TRBJ1-6; D gene ambiguous. This CDR3 is 13 amino acids long. Germline V gene data show CDR1 as SGHTA and CDR2 as FQGNSA. V lost 5 bases, J lost 14 bases, and 16 bases lay in between. DNA for the CDR3: TGTGCCAGCAGCCCCGGACCGGGAGGGACCCTCCACTTT. It yields the protein CASSPGPGGTLHF.

The V and J genes are TRBV11-1 and TRBJ2-3, with 8 bases matching TRBD2. Germline lookup yields CDR1 SGHAT and CDR2 FQDESV (reference sequence). J was trimmed by 3 bases and V by 2 bases; bases with no gene match: 19. The CDR3 loop spans 20 amino acids. The CDR3 is CASSLRASGLSRRFTDTQYF. CDR3 DNA: TGTGCCAGCAGCTTACGCGCTAGCGGGTTAAGCCGGCGATTTACAGATACGCAGTATTTT. Together with reference TRBV11-1 and TRBJ2-3, the CDR3 gives the full variable domain: EAEVAQSPRYKITEKSQAVAFWCDPISGHATLYWYRQILGQGPELLVQFQDESVVDDSQLPKDRFSAERLKGVDSTLKIQPAELGDSAMYLCASSLRASGLSRRFTDTQYFGPGTRLTVL.

The chain links TRBV27 to TRBJ2-1; D unclear. Germline CDR1 MNHEY, CDR2 SMNVEV (reference sequence). V shed 5 bases and J shed 10 bases, with 15 bases lying between them. This CDR3 has 13 amino acids. The CDR3 DNA is TGTGCCAGCAGTAGGAGTGGGAAAGGCGAGCAGTTCTTC. Its translation is CASSRSGKGEQFF.

This clonotype was counted between two and nine times. The chain recombines TRBV5-1 with TRBJ2-3; TRBD2 matches at 7 bases. Trimming cost V 4 bases and J 3 bases; bases outside gene matches: 14. Germline V gene lookup returns CDR1 SGHRS and CDR2 YFSETQ. The CDR3 consists of 17 residues. DNA of the CDR3: TGCGCCAGCAGCCCGCCTTCGTGGCGGGAGTTAACAGATACGCAGTATTTT. It yields the protein CASSPPSWRELTDTQYF.

This chain uses TRBV6-4 with TRBJ2-7; D is ambiguous. Germline values: CDR1 MRHNA, CDR2 SNTAGT. With 3 bases removed from V and 1 base from J, the gap between germline ends came to 7 bases. This CDR3 is built from 13 residues. The CDR3 sequence: CASSEGSSYEQYV. CDR3 coding DNA: TGTGCCAGCAGTGAGGGTAGTTCCTACGAGCAGTACGTC.

This clonotype was recorded a few times. This chain joins TRBV4-1 and TRBJ2-1; unclear D gene. V lost 0 bases, J lost 0 bases, and 15 bases lay in between. The CDR3 is 18 amino acids. Germline values: CDR1 MGHRA, CDR2 YSYEKL. The CDR3 region is CASSQDLGRLASYNEQFF. The CDR3, as DNA: TGCGCCAGCAGCCAAGATTTGGGCAGGCTGGCCTCCTACAATGAGCAGTTCTTC.

This clonotype was counted a few times. The V gene is TRBV10-3, the J gene TRBJ2-1; no reliable D call. The CDR3 spans 15 residues. The V gene lost 4 bases and the J gene lost 8 bases, with 18 bases spanning the gap. CDR1 is ENHRY and CDR2 is SYGVKD in the germline V gene. The CDR3 DNA follows: TGTGCCATCAGTGGGAGCGTGGCCCCCCAGGATGAGCAGTTCTTC. Amino acids: CAISGSVAPQDEQFF.

This clonotype was picked up one time. The chain uses TRBV24-1 and TRBJ2-1, with TRBD2 matching over 13 bases. Germline CDR1 KGHDR, CDR2 SFDVKD. V shed 9 bases and J 10 bases; nucleotides not matched to a gene: 5. This CDR3 region has 13 residues. CDR3 residues: CATRTSGSKEQFF. DNA for the CDR3: TGTGCCACCCGGACTAGCGGGAGCAAAGAGCAGTTCTTC.

This clonotype was recorded many times. The chain uses TRBV20-1 and TRBJ1-5; a possible D gene is TRBD1 (5 bases). Germline V gives CDR1 DFQATT, CDR2 SNEGSKA (reference sequence). V shed 3 bases and J shed 6 bases, with 12 bases lying between them. CDR3 length: 13 amino acids. CDR3 loop: CSASFQGGQPQHF. The CDR3 DNA follows: TGCAGTGCTAGTTTTCAGGGAGGTCAGCCCCAGCATTTT.

The chain uses TRBV21-1 and TRBJ2-7. TRBV21-1 is termed a pseudogene. The CDR3 is 13 amino acids. This CDR3 is CASSKVRPYEQYV. CDR3 DNA sequence: TGTGCCAGCAGCAAAGTCCGGCCCTACGAGCAGTACGTC.

Remarks on this clonotype: A much larger clonotype is one base distant, so this may be a read error. This rearrangement joins TRBV3-1 to TRBJ2-1; the match to TRBD2 covers 8 bases. The germline V gene has CDR1 LGHDT and CDR2 YNNKEL (reference sequence). This CDR3 has 15 residues. Trimming at V came to 2 bases and at J to 7 bases, leaving 7 bases not matched to a gene. CDR3 loop: CASSQQGLVENEQFF. Here the CDR3 DNA reads TGTGCCAGCAGCCAACAGGGACTAGTGGAGAATGAGCAGTTCTTC.

This clonotype was recorded at least ten times. The chain recombines TRBV6-1 with TRBJ2-4; no clear D. Germline V gene lookup returns CDR1 MNHNS and CDR2 SASEGT. This CDR3 is 15 amino acids long. The V end lost 5 bases, the J end lost 0 bases, and 11 bases lay between the germline ends. In nucleotides, the CDR3 is TGTGCCAGCAGTCCCATGGCAATAGCCAAAAACATTCAGTACTTC. Amino acid sequence: CASSPMAIAKNIQYF.

This clonotype was seen more than once but under ten times. This chain joins TRBV6-5 and TRBJ2-1, with 10 positions matching TRBD2. This CDR3 comprises 15 residues. CDR1 is MNHEY and CDR2 is SVGAGI in the germline V gene. The J segment lost 0 bases and the V segment lost 8 bases, leaving 4 bases of the junction unmatched. The DNA of the CDR3 is TGTGCCAGCCGGGCTAGCGGGAGCTCCTACAATGAGCAGTTCTTC. Protein: CASRASGSSYNEQFF.

This chain links TRBV28 with TRBJ2-2, with D tentatively TRBD1 (5 bases). Per germline, CDR1 MDHEN and CDR2 SYDVKM. The CDR3 consists of 14 residues. The ends were cut back, 6 bases at V and 2 bases at J, with 10 bases in the middle. CDR3: CASRNQGNTGELFF. In nucleotides, the CDR3 is TGTGCCAGCAGGAACCAGGGAAACACCGGGGAGCTGTTTTTT.